This T cell receptor (beta chain) originates from a study of OX40 agonist ivuxolimab in advanced cancers. On the study more broadly: Every 2 weeks, patients got intravenous ivuxolimab at one of six dose levels (0.01-10 mg/kg). Head and neck, renal cell, melanoma or hepatocellular carcinoma were the cancers that dose-escalation patients had. Three patients, one with hepatocellular carcinoma and two with cutaneous melanoma, achieved partial responses.

The table came from immunoSEQ multiplex PCR; TCRdb's copy has only in-frame clones and leaves some out. The table includes roughly 69,000 clones, about 89% detected once. Broader study findings: There was clonal expansion of CD4+ and CD8+ blood T cells by week 6 at 0.1 to 3.0 mg/kg.

In the case of this clone: Its antigen is unidentified.

V lost 4 bases, J lost 8 bases, and 13 bases stayed unmatched. This CDR3 contains 16 residues. Germline V gene sequence: CDR1 LNHDA, CDR2 SQIVND (reference sequence). The source was CD4+ or CD8+ T cells sorted from blood, collected in a trial of the OX40 agonist ivuxolimab. The chain combines TRBV19 with TRBJ2-5, with 10 bases matching TRBD1. The receptor was derived from an adult with an advanced solid tumor such as melanoma, head and neck, liver or kidney cancer. CDR3 region: CASSSRRQGASYTQYF. CDR3 bases: TGTGCCAGTAGTAGTCGGAGACAGGGGGCAAGTTACACCCAGTACTTC.